Listed below are T cell receptor beta chains from one sample, sequenced in a study of blood T cell repertoires in COVID-19. Some clones are missing from TCRdb's copy, which holds only in-frame ones; the method was immunoSEQ multiplex PCR. The sample lists 100,000 to 140,000 clones; approximately 88% were seen once. Sequenced material: peripheral blood. Receptors originate from a man in his fifties with active or convalescent COVID-19. Both conserved end residues are part of each CDR3. Fields, in order: J gene, clone size, D gene, V gene, CDR3 DNA, CDR3 protein. The D gene is left open where the match is weak. For some rows the clone size is stated as once, few or many, or as a class when expanded; others skip it.

J gene: TRBJ1-6
clone size: NA
D gene: TRBD1
V gene: TRBV28
CDR3 DNA: TGTGCCAGCAGTTTATCCGCAGGGGGCTCCTATAATTCACCCCTCCACTTT
CDR3 protein: CASSLSAGGSYNSPLHF

J gene: TRBJ1-4
clone size: NA
D gene: NA
V gene: TRBV19
CDR3 DNA: TGTGCCAGTAGTCAGGGGCCAACTAATGAAAAACTGTTTTTT
CDR3 protein: CASSQGPTNEKLFF

J gene: TRBJ1-1
clone size: once
D gene: NA
V gene: TRBV4-2
CDR3 DNA: TGTGCCAGCAGCCAAGGAGACACTGAAGCTTTCTTT
CDR3 protein: CASSQGDTEAFF

J gene: TRBJ1-1
clone size: NA
D gene: NA
V gene: TRBV19
CDR3 DNA: TGTGCCAGTAGTATAGGTGGGGGGGCGAACACTGAAGCTTTCTTT
CDR3 protein: CASSIGGGANTEAFF

J gene: TRBJ1-5
clone size: NA
D gene: NA
V gene: TRBV7-9
CDR3 DNA: TGTGCCAGCAGCATCATAGATCAGCCCCAGCATTTT
CDR3 protein: CASSIIDQPQHF

J gene: TRBJ2-7
clone size: NA
D gene: NA
V gene: TRBV24-1
CDR3 DNA: TGTGCCACCAGTGATTCTGGACTCCCCAGAGGGCTCTACGAGCAGTACTTC
CDR3 protein: CATSDSGLPRGLYEQYF

J gene: TRBJ2-7
clone size: NA
D gene: NA
V gene: TRBV11-2
CDR3 DNA: TGTGCCAGCAGCCTTACAGGGTACGAGCAGTACTTC
CDR3 protein: CASSLTGYEQYF

J gene: TRBJ1-2
clone size: once
D gene: NA
V gene: TRBV18
CDR3 DNA: TGTGCCAGCTCACCACCATCCGGGTTTTTTGGTCGCTACACCTTC
CDR3 protein: CASSPPSGFFGRYTF

J gene: TRBJ1-4
clone size: NA
D gene: NA
V gene: TRBV6-6
CDR3 DNA: TGTGCCAGCGTACAGGGAACAACTAATGAAAAACTGTTTTTT
CDR3 protein: CASVQGTTNEKLFF

J gene: TRBJ1-2
clone size: NA
D gene: TRBD1
V gene: TRBV23-1
CDR3 DNA: TGCGCCAGCAGTCAGGCCCCGGGACAGGGGTTTTCCTATGGCTACACCTTC
CDR3 protein: CASSQAPGQGFSYGYTF

J gene: TRBJ2-2
clone size: NA
D gene: TRBD2
V gene: TRBV18
CDR3 DNA: TGTGCCAGCTCACCACCACCGGGACTAGCGGGACTCGGAACCGGGGAGCTGTTTTTT
CDR3 protein: CASSPPPGLAGLGTGELFF

J gene: TRBJ1-6
clone size: once
D gene: TRBD1
V gene: TRBV6-1
CDR3 DNA: TGTGCCAGCAGTGTCGGACAGGGGGACTTGAATTCACCCCTCCACTTT
CDR3 protein: CASSVGQGDLNSPLHF

J gene: TRBJ1-4
clone size: NA
D gene: NA
V gene: TRBV28
CDR3 DNA: TGTGCCAGCAGTTATCAGGGTTTAGGGGAAAAACTGTTTTTT
CDR3 protein: CASSYQGLGEKLFF

J gene: TRBJ2-1
clone size: NA
D gene: TRBD2
V gene: TRBV5-1
CDR3 DNA: TGCGCCAGCAGCTTTCTTAGCGGGAGCCAGCAGTTCTTC
CDR3 protein: CASSFLSGSQQFF

J gene: TRBJ1-1
clone size: NA
D gene: NA
V gene: TRBV7-8
CDR3 DNA: TGTGCCAGCAGCTTAACCGGGGTGAACACTGAAGCTTTCTTT
CDR3 protein: CASSLTGVNTEAFF

J gene: TRBJ1-1
clone size: NA
D gene: NA
V gene: TRBV28
CDR3 DNA: TGTGCCAGCAGGGATCTTTGGGCTCCCCCTGAAGCTTTCTTT
CDR3 protein: CASRDLWAPPEAFF

J gene: TRBJ2-1
clone size: NA
D gene: NA
V gene: TRBV11-1
CDR3 DNA: TGTGCCAGCAGCTTAGCAGGGAGTGAGCAGTTCTTC
CDR3 protein: CASSLAGSEQFF

J gene: TRBJ2-2
clone size: NA
D gene: NA
V gene: TRBV11-2
CDR3 DNA: TGTGCCAGCAGCTCTCTCTTTGGAGCGTTAGGTACCGGGGAGCTGTTTTTT
CDR3 protein: CASSSLFGALGTGELFF

J gene: TRBJ2-7
clone size: NA
D gene: TRBD2
V gene: TRBV11-2
CDR3 DNA: TGTGCCAGCAGCCCCACCCTAGCGGGAGGATCCGCGGACTTC
CDR3 protein: CASSPTLAGGSADF

J gene: TRBJ2-7
clone size: NA
D gene: TRBD1
V gene: TRBV6-6
CDR3 DNA: TGTGCCAGCAGGGACGGGACAGCCAGAGGAGGGCAGTACTTC
CDR3 protein: CASRDGTARGGQYF

J gene: TRBJ1-1
clone size: NA
D gene: NA
V gene: TRBV19
CDR3 DNA: TGTGCCAGTAGTTTTGAGGTGGAGGCTGAAGCTTTCTTT
CDR3 protein: CASSFEVEAEAFF

J gene: TRBJ1-2
clone size: NA
D gene: NA
V gene: TRBV4-3
CDR3 DNA: TGCGCCAGCAGCCAAGATCCAGTTGGAGGGAGGAATGGCTACACCTTC
CDR3 protein: CASSQDPVGGRNGYTF

J gene: TRBJ2-5
clone size: NA
D gene: NA
V gene: TRBV11-2
CDR3 DNA: TGTGCCAGCAGCTTAGTTGTACAGCAAGAGACCCAGTACTTC
CDR3 protein: CASSLVVQQETQYF

J gene: TRBJ2-1
clone size: NA
D gene: TRBD2
V gene: TRBV6-6
CDR3 DNA: TGTGCCAGCAGTTACCTGGGACTAAGGGCCAATGAGCAGTTCTTC
CDR3 protein: CASSYLGLRANEQFF

J gene: TRBJ1-2
clone size: NA
D gene: NA
V gene: TRBV28
CDR3 DNA: TGTGCCGCGGGATCGATGATTGGCTACACCTTC
CDR3 protein: CAAGSMIGYTF

J gene: TRBJ2-3
clone size: NA
D gene: TRBD2
V gene: TRBV10-3
CDR3 DNA: TGTGCCATCAGTGGGACTAGCGGTAGCACAGATACGCAGTATTTT
CDR3 protein: CAISGTSGSTDTQYF

J gene: TRBJ2-1
clone size: NA
D gene: TRBD2
V gene: TRBV7-9
CDR3 DNA: TGTGCCAGCAGCTTGGGCGGGACTAGCGATTTCTATGAGCAGTTCTTC
CDR3 protein: CASSLGGTSDFYEQFF

J gene: TRBJ1-1
clone size: NA
D gene: NA
V gene: TRBV28
CDR3 DNA: TGTGCCAGCAGCCAAAACCGGGGGGCGGACACTGAAGCTTTCTTT
CDR3 protein: CASSQNRGADTEAFF